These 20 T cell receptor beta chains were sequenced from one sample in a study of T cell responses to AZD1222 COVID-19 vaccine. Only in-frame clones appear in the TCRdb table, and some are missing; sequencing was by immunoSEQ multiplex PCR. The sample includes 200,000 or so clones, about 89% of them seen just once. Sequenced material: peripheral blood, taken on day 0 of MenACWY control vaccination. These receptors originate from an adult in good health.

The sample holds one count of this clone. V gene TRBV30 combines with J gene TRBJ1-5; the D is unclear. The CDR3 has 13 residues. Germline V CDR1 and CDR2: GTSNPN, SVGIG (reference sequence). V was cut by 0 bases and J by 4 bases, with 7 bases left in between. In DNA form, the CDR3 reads TGTGCCTGGAGTGTATCCGGTAATCAGCCCCAGCATTTT. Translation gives CAWSVSGNQPQHF.

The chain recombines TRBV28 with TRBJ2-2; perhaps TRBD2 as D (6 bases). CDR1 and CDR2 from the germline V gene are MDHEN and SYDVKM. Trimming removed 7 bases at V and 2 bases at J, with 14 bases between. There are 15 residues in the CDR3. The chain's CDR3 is CASTYASANTGELFF. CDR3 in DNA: TGTGCCAGCACCTACGCTAGCGCAAACACCGGGGAGCTGTTTTTT.

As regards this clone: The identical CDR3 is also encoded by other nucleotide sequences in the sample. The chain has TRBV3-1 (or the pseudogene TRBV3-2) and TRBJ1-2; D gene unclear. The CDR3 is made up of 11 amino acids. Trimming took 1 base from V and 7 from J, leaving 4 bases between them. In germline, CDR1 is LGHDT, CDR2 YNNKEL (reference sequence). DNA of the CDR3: TGTGCCAGCAGCCAAGGGGGTGGCTACACCTTC. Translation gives CASSQGGGYTF.

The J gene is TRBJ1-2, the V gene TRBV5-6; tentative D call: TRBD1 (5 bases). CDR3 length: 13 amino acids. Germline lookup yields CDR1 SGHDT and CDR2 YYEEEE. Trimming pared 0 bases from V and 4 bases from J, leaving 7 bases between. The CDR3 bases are TGTGCCAGCAGCTTGGGGGGGACCTATGGCTACACCTTC. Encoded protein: CASSLGGTYGYTF.

Here the CDR3 DNA reads TGTGCCAGCAGCCCGACAGGCCGGCCTCTCGAGCAGTACTTC. Translating gives CASSPTGRPLEQYF. V usage is TRBV11-3 and J usage is TRBJ2-7, with TRBD1 as a possible D gene (6 bases). Germline lookup yields CDR1 SGHNT and CDR2 YENEEA. The CDR3 covers 14 residues. V lost 5 bases to trimming and J lost 6 bases, with 17 bases between them. The full variable domain, in which reference TRBV11-3 and TRBJ2-7 provide the parts outside the CDR3, is EAGVVQSPRYKIIEKKQPVAFWCNPISGHNTLYWYLQNLGQGPELLIRYENEEAVDDSQLPKDRFSAERLKGVDSTLKIQPAELGDSAVYLCASSPTGRPLEQYFGPGTRLTVT.

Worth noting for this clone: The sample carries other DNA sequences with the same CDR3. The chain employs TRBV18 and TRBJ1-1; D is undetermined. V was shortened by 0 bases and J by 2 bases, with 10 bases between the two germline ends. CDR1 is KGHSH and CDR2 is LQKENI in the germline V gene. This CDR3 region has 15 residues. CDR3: CASSPPSVSNTEAFF. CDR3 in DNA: TGTGCCAGCTCACCACCTTCAGTGAGTAACACTGAAGCTTTCTTT. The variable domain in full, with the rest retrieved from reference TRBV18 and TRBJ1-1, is NAGVMQNPRHLVRRRGQEARLRCSPMKGHSHVYWYRQLPEEGLKFMVYLQKENIIDESGMPKERFSAEFPKEGPSILRIQQVVRGDSAAYFCASSPPSVSNTEAFFGQGTRLTVV.

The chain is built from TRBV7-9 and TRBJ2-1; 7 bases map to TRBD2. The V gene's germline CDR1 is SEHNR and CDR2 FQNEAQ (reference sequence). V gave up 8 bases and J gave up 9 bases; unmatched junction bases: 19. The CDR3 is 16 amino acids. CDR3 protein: CASQPKNQAGSLEQFF. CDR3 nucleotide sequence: TGTGCCAGCCAACCCAAAAATCAAGCGGGATCCCTTGAGCAGTTCTTC.

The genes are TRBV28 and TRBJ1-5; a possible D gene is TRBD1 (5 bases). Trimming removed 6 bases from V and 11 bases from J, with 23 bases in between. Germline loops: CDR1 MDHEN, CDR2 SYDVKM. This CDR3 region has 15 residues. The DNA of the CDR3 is TGTGCCAGCAGGCCCCTCGGGGGTAGTCCGTGGGCCCAGCATTTT. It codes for CASRPLGGSPWAQHF.

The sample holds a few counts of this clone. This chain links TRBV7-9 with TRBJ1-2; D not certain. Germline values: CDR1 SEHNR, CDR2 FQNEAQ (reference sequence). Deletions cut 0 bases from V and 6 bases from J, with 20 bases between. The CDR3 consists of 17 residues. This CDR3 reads CASSLARGSARYDGYTF. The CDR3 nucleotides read TGTGCCAGCAGCTTAGCGCGCGGCAGCGCAAGGTATGATGGCTACACCTTC.

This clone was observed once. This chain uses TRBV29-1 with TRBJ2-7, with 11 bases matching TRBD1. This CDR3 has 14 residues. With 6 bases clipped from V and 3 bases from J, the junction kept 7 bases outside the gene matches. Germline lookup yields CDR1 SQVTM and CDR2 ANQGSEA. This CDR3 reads CSVVTGTGGYEQYF. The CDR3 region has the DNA TGCAGCGTGGTAACCGGGACAGGGGGCTACGAGCAGTACTTC.

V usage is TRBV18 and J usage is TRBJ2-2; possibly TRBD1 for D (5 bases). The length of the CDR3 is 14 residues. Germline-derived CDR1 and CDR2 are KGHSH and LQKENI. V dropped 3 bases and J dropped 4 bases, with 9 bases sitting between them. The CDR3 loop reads CASSPDSFTGELFF. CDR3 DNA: TGTGCCAGCTCACCTGACAGCTTCACCGGGGAGCTGTTTTTT.

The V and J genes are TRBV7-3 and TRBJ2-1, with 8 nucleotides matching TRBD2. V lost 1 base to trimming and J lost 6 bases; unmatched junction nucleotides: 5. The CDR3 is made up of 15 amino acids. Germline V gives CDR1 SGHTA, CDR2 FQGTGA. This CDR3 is CASSLNAGGGNEQFF. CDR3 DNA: TGTGCCAGCAGCTTAAATGCGGGGGGCGGCAATGAGCAGTTCTTC.

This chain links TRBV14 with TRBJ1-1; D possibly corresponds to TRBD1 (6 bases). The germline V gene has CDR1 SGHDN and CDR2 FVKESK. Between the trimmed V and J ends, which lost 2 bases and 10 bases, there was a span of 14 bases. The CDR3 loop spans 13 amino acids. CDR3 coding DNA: TGTGCCAGCAGCCAACCATACGGCAGGGGAGCTTTCTTT. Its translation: CASSQPYGRGAFF. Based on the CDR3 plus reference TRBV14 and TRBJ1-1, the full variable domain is EAGVTQFPSHSVIEKGQTVTLRCDPISGHDNLYWYRRVMGKEIKFLLHFVKESKQDESGMPNNRFLAERTGGTYSTLKVQPAELEDSGVYFCASSQPYGRGAFFGQGTRLTVV.

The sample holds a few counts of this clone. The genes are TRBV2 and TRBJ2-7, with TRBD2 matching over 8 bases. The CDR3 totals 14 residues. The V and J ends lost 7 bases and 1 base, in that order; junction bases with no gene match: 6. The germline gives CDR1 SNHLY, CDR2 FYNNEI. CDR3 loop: CASTEGTRSYEQYF. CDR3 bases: TGTGCCAGCACCGAGGGGACTAGGTCCTACGAGCAGTACTTC.

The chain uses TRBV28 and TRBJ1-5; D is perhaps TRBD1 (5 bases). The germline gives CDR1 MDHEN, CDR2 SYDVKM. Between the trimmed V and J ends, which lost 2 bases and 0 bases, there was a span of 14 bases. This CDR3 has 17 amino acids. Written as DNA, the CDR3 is TGTGCCAGCAGTTTAGTAACAGGCCGATATAGCAATCAGCCCCAGCATTTT. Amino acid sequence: CASSLVTGRYSNQPQHF.

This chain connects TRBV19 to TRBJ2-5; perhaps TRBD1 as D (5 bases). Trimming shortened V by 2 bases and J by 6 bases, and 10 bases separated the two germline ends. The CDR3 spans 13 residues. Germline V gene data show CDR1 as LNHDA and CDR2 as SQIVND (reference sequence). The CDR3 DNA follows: TGTGCCAGTAGTATAAATCAGGGTCAGACCCAGTACTTC. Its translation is CASSINQGQTQYF.

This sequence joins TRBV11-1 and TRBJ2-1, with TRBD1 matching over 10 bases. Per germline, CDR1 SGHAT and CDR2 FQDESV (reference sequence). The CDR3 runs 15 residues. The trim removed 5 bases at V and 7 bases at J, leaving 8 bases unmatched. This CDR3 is CASSTRTGGVNEQFF. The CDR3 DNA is TGTGCCAGCAGCACCCGGACAGGGGGTGTGAATGAGCAGTTCTTC.

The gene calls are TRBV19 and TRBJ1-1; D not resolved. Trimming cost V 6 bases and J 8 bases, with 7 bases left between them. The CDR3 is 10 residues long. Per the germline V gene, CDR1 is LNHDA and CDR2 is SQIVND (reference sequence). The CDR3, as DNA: TGTGCCAGTAGCGGGCGCGAAGCTTTCTTT. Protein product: CASSGREAFF.

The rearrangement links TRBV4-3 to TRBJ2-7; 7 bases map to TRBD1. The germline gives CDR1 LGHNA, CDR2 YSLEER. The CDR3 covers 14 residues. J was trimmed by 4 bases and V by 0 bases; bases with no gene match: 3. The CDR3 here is CASSQERGPYEQYF. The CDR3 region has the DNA TGCGCCAGCAGCCAAGAGAGGGGGCCTTACGAGCAGTACTTC.

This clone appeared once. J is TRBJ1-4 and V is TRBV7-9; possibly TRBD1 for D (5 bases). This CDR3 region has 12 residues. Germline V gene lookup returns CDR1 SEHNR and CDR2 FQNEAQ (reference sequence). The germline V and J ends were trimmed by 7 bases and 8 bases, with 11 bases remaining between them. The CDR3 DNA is TGTGCCAGCATCCGGGACGACGAAAAACTGTTTTTT. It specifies CASIRDDEKLFF.